The 14 T cell receptor beta chains reported below all come from one sample, sequenced in a study of cytomegalovirus exposure and HLA in healthy donors. Vbeta (60) and Jbeta (13) primers were used in the PCR. Sequencing was performed with immunoSEQ multiplex PCR; in TCRdb, only in-frame clones are kept and a portion is missing. The sample shows fewer than 120,000 clones, approximately 83% of them seen only once. Specimen: PBMCs. The receptor set was obtained from a man aged 35 to 55 in good health and CMV-seronegative.

This clone was seen a handful of times. The rearrangement joins TRBV28 to TRBJ1-2; D is perhaps TRBD1 (6 bases). The CDR3 runs to 15 residues. CDR1 MDHEN and CDR2 SYDVKM come from the germline V gene. Trimming removed 2 bases at V and 0 bases at J, with 10 bases between. The CDR3 is CASSLGQGTNYGYTF. The CDR3 DNA sequence: TGTGCCAGCAGTTTAGGGCAGGGGACTAACTATGGCTACACCTTC.

The V call is TRBV28, the J call TRBJ2-3; maybe TRBD1 (5 bases). The CDR3 has 15 residues. The germline CDR1 and CDR2 sequences are MDHEN and SYDVKM. Trimming stripped 1 base from V and 0 bases from J, with 8 bases between. The CDR3: CASSLSHRSTDTQYF. For the CDR3, the DNA is TGTGCCAGCAGTTTATCCCACAGGAGCACAGATACGCAGTATTTT.

The chain recombines TRBV6-5 with TRBJ1-6; D remains unclear. This CDR3 contains 14 residues. V was clipped by 5 bases and J by 10 bases, with 15 bases between them. Germline V gene data show CDR1 as MNHEY and CDR2 as SVGAGI. Written as DNA, the CDR3 is TGTGCCAGCAGTCCTCGGGGTCCTGGCTCACCCCTCCACTTT. Translating gives CASSPRGPGSPLHF.

A note on this clone: One junction end disagrees with the germline gene, perhaps due to a read error. The rearrangement uses TRBV9 and TRBJ1-1; D might be TRBD1 (5 bases). The CDR3 consists of 14 residues. CDR1 and CDR2 from the germline V gene are SGDLS and YYNGEE. DNA for the CDR3: TGTGTCAGCAGCAACCGGGACTCCGCCACTGAAGCTTTCTTT. The encoded protein is CVSSNRDSATEAFF.

V and J are TRBV20-1 and TRBJ1-1; a possible D gene is TRBD1 (6 bases). The CDR3 has 11 residues. Germline V lookup: CDR1 DFQATT, CDR2 SNEGSKA (reference sequence). Here the CDR3 DNA reads TGCAGATTTTACAGGGACACTGAAGCTTTCTTT. Its translation is CRFYRDTEAFF.

This sequence joins TRBV6-5 and TRBJ1-1; perhaps TRBD1 as D (5 bases). V shed 7 bases and J shed 4 bases, with 10 bases lying between them. The CDR3 extends over 12 amino acids. CDR1 and CDR2 (germline): MNHEY, SVGAGI. CDR3 DNA sequence: TGTGCCAGCACGGACAAGCGCACTGAAGCTTTCTTT. Its translation: CASTDKRTEAFF.

The chain combines TRBV15 with TRBJ2-1; weak D call: TRBD1 (6 bases). V was shortened by 4 bases and J by 3 bases, with 13 bases between the two germline ends. CDR1 and CDR2 from the germline V gene are LNHNV and YYDKDF (reference sequence). CDR3 length: 15 residues. The CDR3: CATSTSGQFYNEQFF. CDR3 coding DNA: TGTGCCACCAGCACAAGCGGACAGTTCTACAATGAGCAGTTCTTC.

The sample holds a few counts of this clone. The chain joins TRBV29-1 to TRBJ2-7; D is undetermined. V was trimmed by 2 bases and J by 5 bases, leaving 7 bases between them. CDR1 and CDR2 from the germline V gene are SQVTM and ANQGSEA. The CDR3 totals 11 residues. CDR3 in DNA: TGCAGCGTTGAACAGGTCGACGAGCAGTACTTC. As protein: CSVEQVDEQYF.

This clone was found a few times. V gene TRBV5-1 combines with J gene TRBJ1-2; TRBD1 agrees at 9 bases. V dropped 4 bases and J dropped 7; count of bases not matched to a gene: 14. Per the germline V gene, CDR1 is SGHRS and CDR2 is YFSETQ. CDR3 length: 16 amino acids. The CDR3 DNA sequence: TGCGCCAGCAGCGGCATGGACAGGGGCCCGATCAGTGGCTACACCTTC. Amino acid sequence: CASSGMDRGPISGYTF.

The V and J genes are TRBV29-1 and TRBJ1-3; perhaps TRBD1 as D (6 bases). V was trimmed by 6 bases and J by 0 bases, leaving 15 bases between them. The CDR3 is 15 amino acids. Germline V gives CDR1 SQVTM, CDR2 ANQGSEA. For the CDR3, the DNA is TGCAGCGTGCTACAGGGTACTGGCTCTGGAAACACCATATATTTT. Translation gives CSVLQGTGSGNTIYF.

The count of this clone is one. The V and J genes are TRBV15 and TRBJ2-2; D is uncertain. CDR3 size: 14 residues. Deletions cut 0 bases from V and 4 bases from J, with 6 bases between. Per the germline V gene, CDR1 is LNHNV and CDR2 is YYDKDF (reference sequence). CDR3 residues: CATSRDALTGELFF. DNA for the CDR3: TGTGCCACCAGCAGAGACGCGCTCACCGGGGAGCTGTTTTTT. Using reference TRBV15 and TRBJ2-2 for the parts outside the CDR3, the full variable domain is DAMVIQNPRYQVTQFGKPVTLSCSQTLNHNVMYWYQQKSSQAPKLLFHYYDKDFNNEADTPDNFQSRRPNTSFCFLDIRSPGLGDTAMYLCATSRDALTGELFFGEGSRLTVL.

This clone was recorded only once. V usage is TRBV11-2 and J usage is TRBJ1-6; possible D gene TRBD1, 6 bases. The CDR3 extends over 16 amino acids. V was pared by 6 bases and J by 0 bases, with 12 bases between. Looked up from germline, CDR1 is SGHAT and CDR2 is FQNNGV. The CDR3 loop is CASRWTADSYNSPLHF. CDR3 coding DNA: TGTGCCAGCAGGTGGACAGCCGACTCCTATAATTCACCCCTCCACTTT.

J is TRBJ1-5 and V is TRBV19; 8 nucleotides match TRBD1. Germline V gene sequence: CDR1 LNHDA, CDR2 SQIVND (reference sequence). The CDR3 is 15 amino acids. V shed 3 bases and J 5 bases; nucleotides not matched to a gene: 6. The CDR3 region has the DNA TGTGCCAGTAGTATCAGACAGGGGAGCCATCAGCCCCAGCATTTT. Translated, it gives CASSIRQGSHQPQHF.

The genes are TRBV30 and TRBJ1-4; D remains ambiguous. Trimming removed 0 bases at V and 6 bases at J, with 11 bases between. This CDR3 has 14 residues. Germline CDR1 is GTSNPN and CDR2 is SVGIG (reference sequence). The CDR3 is CAWSVYSQDEKLFF. CDR3 in DNA: TGTGCCTGGAGTGTTTACAGCCAAGATGAAAAACTGTTTTTT.